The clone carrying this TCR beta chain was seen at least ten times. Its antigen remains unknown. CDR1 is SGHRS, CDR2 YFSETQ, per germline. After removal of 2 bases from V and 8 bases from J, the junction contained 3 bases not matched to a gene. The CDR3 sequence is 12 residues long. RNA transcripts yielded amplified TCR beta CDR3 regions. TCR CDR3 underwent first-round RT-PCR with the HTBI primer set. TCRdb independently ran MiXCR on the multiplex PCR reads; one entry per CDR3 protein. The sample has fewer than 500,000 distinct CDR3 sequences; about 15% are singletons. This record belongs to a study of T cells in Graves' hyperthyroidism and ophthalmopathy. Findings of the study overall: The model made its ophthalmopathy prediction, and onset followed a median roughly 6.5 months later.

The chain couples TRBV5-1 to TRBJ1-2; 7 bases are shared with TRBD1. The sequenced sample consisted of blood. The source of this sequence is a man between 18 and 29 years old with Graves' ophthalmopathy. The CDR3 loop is CASSLQGSGYTF. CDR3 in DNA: TGCGCCAGCAGCTTACAGGGGAGCGGCTACACCTTC.